The present TCR beta chain was sequenced within a study of blood T cell repertoires in COVID-19. Sequencing was performed with immunoSEQ multiplex PCR; in TCRdb, only in-frame clones are kept and a portion is missing. Of 100,000 to 130,000 clones in the sample, approximately 88% were seen once. Trimming took 1 base from V and 4 from J; bases not matched to a gene: 10. CDR3 length equals 17 residues. In germline, CDR1 is LNHDA, CDR2 SQIVND (reference sequence). This clonotype originated in a human donor in a cohort sampled during active COVID-19. Sequencing was done on a sample of peripheral blood. The chain joins TRBV19 to TRBJ2-5; 9 bases align to TRBD2. CDR3 sequence (DNA): TGTGCCAGTAGTATAGGGCTAGCGGGACAACGGGGAGAGACCCAGTACTTC. The encoded protein is CASSIGLAGQRGETQYF.